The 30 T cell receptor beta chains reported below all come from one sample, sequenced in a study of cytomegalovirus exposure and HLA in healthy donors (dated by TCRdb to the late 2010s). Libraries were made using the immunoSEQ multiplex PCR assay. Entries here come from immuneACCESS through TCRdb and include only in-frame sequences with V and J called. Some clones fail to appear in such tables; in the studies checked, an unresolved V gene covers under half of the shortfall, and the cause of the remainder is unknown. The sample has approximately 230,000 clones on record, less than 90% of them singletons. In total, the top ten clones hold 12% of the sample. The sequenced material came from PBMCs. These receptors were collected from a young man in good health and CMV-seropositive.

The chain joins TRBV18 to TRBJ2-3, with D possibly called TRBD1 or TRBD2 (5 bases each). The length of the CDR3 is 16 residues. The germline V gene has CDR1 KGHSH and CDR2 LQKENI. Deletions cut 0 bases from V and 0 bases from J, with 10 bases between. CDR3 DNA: TGTGCCAGCTCACCACCGGGCAGGGAGAGCACAGATACGCAGTATTTT. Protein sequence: CASSPPGRESTDTQYF.

CDR3 sequence reads: CASRRGGFVNEQFF. For the CDR3, the DNA is TGTGCCAGCAGGAGGGGGGGCTTCGTCAATGAGCAGTTCTTC. This chain uses TRBV25-1 with TRBJ2-1; the D gene is possibly TRBD2 (7 bases). This CDR3 has 14 residues. V lost 6 bases to trimming and J lost 6 bases, with 15 bases between them. Looked up from germline, CDR1 is MGHDK and CDR2 is SYGVNS.

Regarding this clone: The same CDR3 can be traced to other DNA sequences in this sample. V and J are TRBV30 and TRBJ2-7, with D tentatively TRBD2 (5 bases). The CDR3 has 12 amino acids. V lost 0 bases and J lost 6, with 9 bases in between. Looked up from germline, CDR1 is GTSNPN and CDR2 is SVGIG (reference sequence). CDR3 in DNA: TGTGCCTGGAGTGTACGAGGGAGCGAGCAGTACTTC. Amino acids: CAWSVRGSEQYF.

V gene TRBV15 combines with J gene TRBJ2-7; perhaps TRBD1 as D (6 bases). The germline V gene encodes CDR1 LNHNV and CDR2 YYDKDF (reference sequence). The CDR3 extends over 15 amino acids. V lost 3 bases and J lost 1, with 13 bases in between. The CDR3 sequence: CATSSGDGTSYEQYF. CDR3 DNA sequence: TGTGCCACCAGCAGCGGGGACGGGACATCCTACGAGCAGTACTTC. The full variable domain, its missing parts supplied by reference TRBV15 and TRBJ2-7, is DAMVIQNPRYQVTQFGKPVTLSCSQTLNHNVMYWYQQKSSQAPKLLFHYYDKDFNNEADTPDNFQSRRPNTSFCFLDIRSPGLGDTAMYLCATSSGDGTSYEQYFGPGTRLTVT.

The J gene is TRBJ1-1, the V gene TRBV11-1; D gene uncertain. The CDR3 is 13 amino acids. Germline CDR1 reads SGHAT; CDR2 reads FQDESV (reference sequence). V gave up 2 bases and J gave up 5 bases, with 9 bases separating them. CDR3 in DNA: TGTGCCAGCAGCTTATCGGGTAGAACTGAAGCTTTCTTT. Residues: CASSLSGRTEAFF.

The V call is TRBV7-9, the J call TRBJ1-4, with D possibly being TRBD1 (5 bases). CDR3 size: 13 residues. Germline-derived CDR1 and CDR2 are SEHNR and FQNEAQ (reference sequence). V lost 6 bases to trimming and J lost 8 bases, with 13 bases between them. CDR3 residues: CASSPGTREKLFF. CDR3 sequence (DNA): TGTGCCAGCAGTCCCGGGACGAGGGAAAAACTGTTTTTT.

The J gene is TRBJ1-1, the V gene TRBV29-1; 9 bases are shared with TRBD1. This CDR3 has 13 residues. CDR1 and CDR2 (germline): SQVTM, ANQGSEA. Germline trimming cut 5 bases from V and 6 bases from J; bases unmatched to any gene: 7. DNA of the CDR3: TGCAGCGTTCCCGGGACAGGGCCCCCTGAAGCTTTCTTT. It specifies CSVPGTGPPEAFF.

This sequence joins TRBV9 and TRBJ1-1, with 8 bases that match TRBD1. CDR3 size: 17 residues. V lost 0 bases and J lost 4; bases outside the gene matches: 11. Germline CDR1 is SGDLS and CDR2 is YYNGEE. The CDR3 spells CASSVDPWTGQGTEAFF. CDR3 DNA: TGTGCCAGCAGCGTAGATCCATGGACAGGGCAGGGCACTGAAGCTTTCTTT.

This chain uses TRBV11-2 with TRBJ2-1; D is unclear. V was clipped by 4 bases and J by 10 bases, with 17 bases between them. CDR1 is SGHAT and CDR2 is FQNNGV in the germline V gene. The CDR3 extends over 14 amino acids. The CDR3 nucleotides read TGTGCCAGCAGCTCCCGGGCGATGGGGAACGAGCAGTTCTTC. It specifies CASSSRAMGNEQFF.

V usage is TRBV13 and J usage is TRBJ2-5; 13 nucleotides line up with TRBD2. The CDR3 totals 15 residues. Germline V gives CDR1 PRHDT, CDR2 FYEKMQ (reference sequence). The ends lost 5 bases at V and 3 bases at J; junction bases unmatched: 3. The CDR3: CASSHGLAGEETQYF. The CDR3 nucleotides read TGTGCCAGCAGCCATGGACTAGCGGGAGAAGAGACCCAGTACTTC.

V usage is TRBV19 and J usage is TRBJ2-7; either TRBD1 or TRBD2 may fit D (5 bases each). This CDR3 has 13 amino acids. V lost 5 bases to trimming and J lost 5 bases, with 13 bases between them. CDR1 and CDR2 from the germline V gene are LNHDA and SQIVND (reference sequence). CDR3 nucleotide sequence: TGTGCCAGTAGTTTCCGGGACGGAGACGAGCAGTACTTC. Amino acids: CASSFRDGDEQYF.

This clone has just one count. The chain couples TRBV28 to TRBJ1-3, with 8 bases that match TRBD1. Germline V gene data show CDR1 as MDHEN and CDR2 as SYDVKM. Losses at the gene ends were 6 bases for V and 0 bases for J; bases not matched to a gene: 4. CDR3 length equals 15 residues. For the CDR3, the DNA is TGTGCCAGCAGAGCCGACAGGGGCTCTGGAAACACCATATATTTT. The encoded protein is CASRADRGSGNTIYF.

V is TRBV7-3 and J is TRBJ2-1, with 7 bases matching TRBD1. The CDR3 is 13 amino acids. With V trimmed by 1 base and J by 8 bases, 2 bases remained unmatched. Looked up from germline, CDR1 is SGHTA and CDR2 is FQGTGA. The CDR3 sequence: CASSLKGGDEQFF. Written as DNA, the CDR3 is TGTGCCAGCAGCTTAAAAGGGGGCGATGAGCAGTTCTTC.

The CDR3 DNA is TGTGCCAGCAGTGAAGCTCGGGAAAGTGAGCAGTTCTTC. It specifies CASSEARESEQFF. The V and J genes are TRBV2 and TRBJ2-1; maybe TRBD2 (5 bases). The germline V and J ends were trimmed by 0 bases and 9 bases, with 9 bases remaining between them. The CDR3 runs to 13 residues. In germline, CDR1 is SNHLY, CDR2 FYNNEI.

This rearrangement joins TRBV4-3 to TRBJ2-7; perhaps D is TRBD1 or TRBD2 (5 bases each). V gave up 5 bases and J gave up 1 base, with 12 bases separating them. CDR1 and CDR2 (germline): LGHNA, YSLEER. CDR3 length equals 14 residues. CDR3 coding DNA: TGCGCCAGCAGCTACCGGGACGGTTCCTACGAGCAGTACTTC. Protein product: CASSYRDGSYEQYF.

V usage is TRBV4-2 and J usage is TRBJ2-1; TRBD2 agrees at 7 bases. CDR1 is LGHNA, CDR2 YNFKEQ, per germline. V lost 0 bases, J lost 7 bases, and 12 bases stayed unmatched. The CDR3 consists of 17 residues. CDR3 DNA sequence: TGTGCCAGCAGCCAAGATGCGGTGCGCGGGAGTGGTAATGAGCAGTTCTTC. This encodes CASSQDAVRGSGNEQFF.

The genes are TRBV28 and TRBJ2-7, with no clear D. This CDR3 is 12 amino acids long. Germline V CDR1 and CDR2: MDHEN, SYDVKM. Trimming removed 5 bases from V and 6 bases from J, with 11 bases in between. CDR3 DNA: TGTGCCAGCAGTCTCCTCGGGTCCGAGCAGTACTTC. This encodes CASSLLGSEQYF.

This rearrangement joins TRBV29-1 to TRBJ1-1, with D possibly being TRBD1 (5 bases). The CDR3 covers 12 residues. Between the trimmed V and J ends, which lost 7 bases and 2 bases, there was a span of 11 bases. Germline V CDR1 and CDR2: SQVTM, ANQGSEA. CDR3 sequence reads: CSGSQGNTEAFF. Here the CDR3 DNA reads TGCAGCGGGAGTCAGGGAAACACTGAAGCTTTCTTT.

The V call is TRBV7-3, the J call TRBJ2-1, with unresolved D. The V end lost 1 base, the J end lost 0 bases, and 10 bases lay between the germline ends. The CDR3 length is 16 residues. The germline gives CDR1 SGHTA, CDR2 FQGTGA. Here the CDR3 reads CASSLMWVSSYNEQFF. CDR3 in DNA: TGTGCCAGCAGCTTAATGTGGGTCAGCTCCTACAATGAGCAGTTCTTC.

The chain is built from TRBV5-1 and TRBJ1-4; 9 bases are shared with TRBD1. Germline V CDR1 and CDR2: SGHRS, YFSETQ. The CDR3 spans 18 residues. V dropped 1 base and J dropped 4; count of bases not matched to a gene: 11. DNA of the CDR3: TGCGCCAGCAGCTTGAGTGACCCGGGACAGGGATATAATGAAAAACTGTTTTTT. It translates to CASSLSDPGQGYNEKLFF.

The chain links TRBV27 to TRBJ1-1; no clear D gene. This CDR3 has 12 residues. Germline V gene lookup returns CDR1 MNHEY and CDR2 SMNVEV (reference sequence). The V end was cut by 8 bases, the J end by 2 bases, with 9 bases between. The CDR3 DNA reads TGTGCCAGCGGCCTCAGAAACACTGAAGCTTTCTTT. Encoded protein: CASGLRNTEAFF.

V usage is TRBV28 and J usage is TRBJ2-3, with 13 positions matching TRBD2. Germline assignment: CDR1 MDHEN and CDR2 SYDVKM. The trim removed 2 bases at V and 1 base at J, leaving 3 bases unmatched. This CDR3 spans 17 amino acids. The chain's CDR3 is CASSLILAGGRTDTQYF. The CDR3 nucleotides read TGTGCCAGCAGTTTAATACTAGCGGGAGGGCGCACAGATACGCAGTATTTT. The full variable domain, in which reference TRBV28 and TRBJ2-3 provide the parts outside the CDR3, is DVKVTQSSRYLVKRTGEKVFLECVQDMDHENMFWYRQDPGLGLRLIYFSYDVKMKEKGDIPEGYSVSREKKERFSLILESASTNQTSMYLCASSLILAGGRTDTQYFGPGTRLTVL.

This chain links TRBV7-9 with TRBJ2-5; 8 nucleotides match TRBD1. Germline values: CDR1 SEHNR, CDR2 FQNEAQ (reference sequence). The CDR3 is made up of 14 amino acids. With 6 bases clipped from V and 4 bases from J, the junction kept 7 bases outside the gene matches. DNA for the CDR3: TGTGCCAGCAGAGGACAGGGAATCGGAGAGACCCAGTACTTC. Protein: CASRGQGIGETQYF. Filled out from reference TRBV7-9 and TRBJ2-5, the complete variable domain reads DTGVSQNPRHKITKRGQNVTFRCDPISEHNRLYWYRQTLGQGPEFLTYFQNEAQLEKSRLLSDRFSAERPKGSFSTLEIQRTEQGDSAMYLCASRGQGIGETQYFGPGTRLLVL.

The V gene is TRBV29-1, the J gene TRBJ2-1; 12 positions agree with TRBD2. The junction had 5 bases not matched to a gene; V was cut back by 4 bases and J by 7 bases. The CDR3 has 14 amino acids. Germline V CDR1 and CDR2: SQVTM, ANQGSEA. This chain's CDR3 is CSVGLAGAWNEQFF. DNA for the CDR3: TGCAGCGTTGGACTAGCGGGAGCGTGGAATGAGCAGTTCTTC.

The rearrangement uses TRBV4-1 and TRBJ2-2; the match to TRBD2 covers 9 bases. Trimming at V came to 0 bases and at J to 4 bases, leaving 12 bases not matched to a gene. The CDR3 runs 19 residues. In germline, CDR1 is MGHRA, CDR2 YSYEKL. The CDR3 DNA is TGCGCCAGCAGCCAAGATCAGACTAGCGGTTCTCCCCGCACCGGGGAGCTGTTTTTT. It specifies CASSQDQTSGSPRTGELFF.

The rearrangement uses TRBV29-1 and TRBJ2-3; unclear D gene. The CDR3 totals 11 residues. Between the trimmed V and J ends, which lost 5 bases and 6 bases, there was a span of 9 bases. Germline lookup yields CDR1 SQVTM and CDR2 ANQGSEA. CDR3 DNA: TGCAGCGTTCCGATACTTGATACGCAGTATTTT. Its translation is CSVPILDTQYF.

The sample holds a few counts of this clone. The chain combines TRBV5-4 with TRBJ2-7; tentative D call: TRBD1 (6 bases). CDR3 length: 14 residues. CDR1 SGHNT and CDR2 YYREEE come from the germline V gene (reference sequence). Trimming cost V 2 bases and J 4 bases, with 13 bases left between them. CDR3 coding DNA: TGTGCCAGCAGCTTCCAGGGGACGGTGTACGAGCAGTACTTC. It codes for CASSFQGTVYEQYF.

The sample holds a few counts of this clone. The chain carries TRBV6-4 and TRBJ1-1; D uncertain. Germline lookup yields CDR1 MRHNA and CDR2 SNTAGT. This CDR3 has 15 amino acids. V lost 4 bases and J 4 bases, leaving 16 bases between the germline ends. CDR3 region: CASSVAPDLGTEAFF. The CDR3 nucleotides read TGTGCCAGCAGTGTTGCGCCGGACTTGGGCACTGAAGCTTTCTTT.

The CDR3 DNA is TGTGCCAGTAGTATGAAACAGGGGGCTTCTCTTAATCAGCCCCAGCATTTT. Translated, it gives CASSMKQGASLNQPQHF. The gene calls are TRBV19 and TRBJ1-5; 9 positions match TRBD1. Germline-derived CDR1 and CDR2 are LNHDA and SQIVND (reference sequence). V shed 3 bases, J shed 4 bases, and the junction held 10 bases outside the gene matches. This CDR3 comprises 17 residues.

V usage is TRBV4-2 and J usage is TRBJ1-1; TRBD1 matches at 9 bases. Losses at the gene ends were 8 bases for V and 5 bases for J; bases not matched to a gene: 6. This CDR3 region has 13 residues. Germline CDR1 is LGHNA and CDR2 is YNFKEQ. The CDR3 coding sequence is TGTGCCAGCGCACAGGGGGCGAGTACTGAAGCTTTCTTT. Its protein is CASAQGASTEAFF.